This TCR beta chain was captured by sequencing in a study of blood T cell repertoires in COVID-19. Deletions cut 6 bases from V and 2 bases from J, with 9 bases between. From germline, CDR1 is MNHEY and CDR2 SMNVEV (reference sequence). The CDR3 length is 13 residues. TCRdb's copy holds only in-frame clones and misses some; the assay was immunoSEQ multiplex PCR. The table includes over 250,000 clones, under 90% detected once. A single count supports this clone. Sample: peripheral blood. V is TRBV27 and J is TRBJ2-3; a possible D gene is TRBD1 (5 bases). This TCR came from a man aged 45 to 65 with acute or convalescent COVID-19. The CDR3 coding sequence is TGTGCCAGCAGCAGGGCCCCCACAGATACGCAGTATTTT. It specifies CASSRAPTDTQYF.